Sequencing of this T cell receptor beta chain was carried out in a study of blood T cell repertoires in COVID-19. Looking at the study overall: Acute-phase and convalescent COVID-19 samples originated in the United States, Italy and Spain.

V trimming: 1 base; J trimming: 4 bases; junction bases outside the gene matches: 9. The length of the CDR3 is 16 residues. Per germline, CDR1 SGHAT and CDR2 FQNNGV. Seattle patients were enrolled while actively infected and followed longitudinally. Sequencing used immunoSEQ multiplex PCR; TCRdb keeps in-frame clones, though not all of them. The sample records approximately 200,000 clones, 70% to 90% being singletons. The gene calls are TRBV11-2 and TRBJ1-1, with 7 bases fitting TRBD1. The clonotype was recovered from a person aged 65 to 85 with COVID-19, enrolled during active disease. Sample: peripheral blood. The CDR3 here is CASSLVMGQKLTEAFF. The CDR3 nucleotides are TGTGCCAGCAGCTTAGTTATGGGACAGAAGCTCACTGAAGCTTTCTTT.